Listed below are T cell receptor beta chains from one sample, sequenced in a study of response to subunit inactivated influenza vaccine. One entry per CDR3 protein results from TCRdb running MiXCR on the RT-PCR reads. Here the sample spans 860,000 or so distinct CDR3 sequences, about 20% being singletons. The material was PBMCs from blood, obtained roughly 5 days after vaccination. The receptors were sampled from a man aged 45 to 65 who received an inactivated influenza vaccine. The CDR3 runs from the conserved cysteine through the conserved F or W. D genes are given only for firm matches. Size values are once, few and many counts, or a class for expanded clones, and some rows have none.

>TRBV6-1|TRBJ2-5|-|-
CASSLGASRQKETQYF
TGTGCCAGCAGTCTTGGGGCTAGCAGACAAAAAGAGACCCAGTACTTC
>TRBV5-6|TRBJ2-2|TRBD1|-
CASSLLQTGRNTGELFF
TGTGCCAGCAGCTTGCTCCAGACAGGGCGGAACACCGGGGAGCTGTTTTTT
>TRBV10-3|TRBJ2-5|-|-
CAISESFPVGQETQYF
TGTGCCATCAGTGAGTCGTTTCCTGTCGGCCAAGAGACCCAGTACTTC
>TRBV7-2|TRBJ2-5|TRBD2|-
CASSLLAGRETQYF
TGTGCCAGCAGCTTACTAGCGGGACGAGAGACCCAGTACTTC
>TRBV7-2|TRBJ1-2|-|few
CASSTTGLHGYTF
TGTGCCAGCAGCACGACGGGACTTCATGGCTACACCTTC
>TRBV9|TRBJ1-1|-|many
CASSEAGDGVAAFF
TGTGCCAGCAGCGAGGCAGGGGATGGGGTGGCAGCTTTCTTT
>TRBV6-5|TRBJ2-3|-|-
CASSYPGVEADTQYF
TGTGCCAGCAGTTACCCGGGAGTCGAGGCAGATACGCAGTATTTT
>TRBV29-1|TRBJ1-2|TRBD1|few
CSVDPPGGNGYTF
TGCAGCGTTGACCCTCCAGGGGGCAATGGCTACACCTTC
>TRBV6-2/TRBV6-3|TRBJ2-7|TRBD1|few
CASSLVWGQGTYEQYF
TGTGCCAGCAGTTTGGTCTGGGGACAGGGGACCTACGAGCAGTACTTC
>TRBV7-2|TRBJ2-7|-|few
CASSLGRNGEQYF
TGTGCCAGCAGCTTAGGCAGGAACGGTGAGCAGTACTTC
>TRBV29-1|TRBJ2-5|TRBD1|-
CSAMGQAGRETQYF
TGCAGCGCCATGGGACAGGCGGGGAGAGAGACCCAGTACTTC